A selection of T cell receptor beta chains follows, all from one sample in a study of blood T cell repertoires in COVID-19. Data came from immunoSEQ multiplex PCR; TCRdb stores just in-frame clones and leaves some out. Among 130,000 to 150,000 clones listed, roughly four fifths were seen once. Sequencing was carried out using peripheral blood. These receptors were obtained from a human donor with acute or convalescent COVID-19. The donor label of this sample is uncertain. CDR3s include the opening cysteine and the closing phenylalanine or tryptophan. The D gene is left open where the match is weak. Clone size is given for some rows only: seen once, a few or many times, or a class if the clone is expanded.

TRBD2 TRBJ2-5 NA TRBV4-2 CASSQGGRKETQYF TGTGCCAGCAGCCAAGGCGGGAGAAAAGAGACCCAGTACTTC
TRBD2 TRBJ2-1 NA TRBV7-2 CASSLAGLEHNEQFF TGTGCCAGCAGCTTAGCGGGACTAGAACACAATGAGCAGTTCTTC
NA TRBJ1-1 NA TRBV4-2 CASSQGDVLGGTNTEAFF TGTGCCAGCAGCCAAGGGGACGTTTTAGGAGGGACGAACACTGAAGCTTTCTTT
NA TRBJ2-7 once TRBV29-1 CSVEGGKGTYEQYF TGCAGCGTTGAGGGCGGGAAGGGAACCTACGAGCAGTACTTC
NA TRBJ1-2 NA TRBV24-1 CATSSGYLRNYGYTF TGTGCCACCAGTTCAGGGTATTTGCGTAACTATGGCTACACCTTC
TRBD1 TRBJ2-3 NA TRBV5-1 CASSWYRGEDTQYF TGCGCCAGCAGCTGGTACAGGGGAGAAGATACGCAGTATTTT
TRBD1 TRBJ2-1 NA TRBV7-9 CASSLQGPRIFREQFF TGTGCCAGCAGCCTACAGGGGCCAAGGATATTCAGGGAGCAGTTCTTC
NA TRBJ2-6 NA TRBV6-6 CASSPISLRGTGANVLTF TGTGCCAGCAGTCCGATATCCCTCAGGGGAACTGGGGCCAACGTCCTGACTTTC
TRBD1 TRBJ1-6 NA TRBV6-5 CAVRGRDRNSPLHF TGTGCCGTTAGGGGAAGGGACAGAAATTCACCCCTCCACTTT
NA TRBJ2-3 NA TRBV28 CASSSGPEDTQYF TGTGCCAGCAGTTCCGGTCCCGAGGATACGCAGTATTTT
NA TRBJ1-2 once TRBV27 CASSASGTPTRYGYTF TGTGCCAGCAGTGCCTCCGGGACACCAACCCGCTATGGCTACACCTTC
TRBD1 TRBJ2-7 NA TRBV9 CASSPRTGGYDEQYF TGTGCCAGCAGCCCTCGGACAGGGGGGTATGACGAGCAGTACTTC
NA TRBJ1-1 NA TRBV5-1 CASSLLGAGNTEAFF TGCGCCAGCAGCCTGCTTGGGGCAGGGAACACTGAAGCTTTCTTT
NA TRBJ2-3 NA TRBV18 CASSPQGPSTDTQYF TGTGCCAGCTCTCCGCAGGGTCCTAGCACAGATACGCAGTATTTT
TRBD1 TRBJ1-2 NA TRBV5-1 CASSSGTGPLGGYTF TGCGCCAGCAGCTCCGGGACAGGGCCCCTGGGAGGCTACACCTTC
NA TRBJ1-1 NA TRBV6-2/TRBV6-3 CASSYHMNTEAFF TGTGCCAGCAGTTACCACATGAACACTGAAGCTTTCTTT
NA TRBJ1-1 NA TRBV3-1/TRBV3-2 CASSGRRGHTEAFF TGTGCCAGCAGCGGTCGCAGGGGACACACTGAAGCTTTCTTT
NA TRBJ2-1 NA TRBV5-1 CASSSGSLDYNEQFF TGCGCCAGCAGCTCGGGGTCACTGGACTACAATGAGCAGTTCTTC
TRBD1 TRBJ2-3 NA TRBV5-4 CASSLGDRGTDTQYF TGTGCCAGCAGCTTGGGGGACAGGGGCACAGATACGCAGTATTTT
NA TRBJ2-7 NA TRBV4-2 CASSSGLLTYEQYF TGTGCCAGCAGTTCGGGACTTTTAACGTACGAGCAGTACTTC
TRBD1 TRBJ1-5 few TRBV6-5 CASSVRQGMGQPQHF TGTGCCAGCAGCGTTCGACAGGGTATGGGACAGCCCCAGCATTTT
NA TRBJ1-2 NA TRBV10-3 CAISKEAQGYTF TGTGCCATCAGTAAGGAGGCTCAGGGCTACACCTTC
TRBD2 TRBJ2-7 NA TRBV11-2 CASSSSSGGPYEQYF TGTGCCAGCAGCTCCTCTAGCGGGGGCCCCTACGAGCAGTACTTC
NA TRBJ1-5 NA TRBV5-5 CASSGRADSNQPQHF TGTGCCAGCAGCGGGAGGGCGGATTCTAATCAGCCCCAGCATTTT
TRBD1 TRBJ2-1 once TRBV7-9 CASSLTGVDEQFF TGTGCCAGCAGCTTAACAGGGGTGGATGAGCAGTTCTTC
NA TRBJ1-2 few TRBV11-2 CASSLEAGVNYGYTF TGTGCCAGCAGCTTAGAGGCAGGGGTTAACTATGGCTACACCTTC
TRBD1 TRBJ1-2 NA TRBV20-1 CSAAGTGSYTF TGCAGTGCAGCCGGGACAGGGAGCTACACCTTC
NA TRBJ1-6 NA TRBV7-9 CASSLGAGEDSPLHF TGTGCCAGCAGCTTAGGAGCTGGGGAGGATTCACCCCTCCACTTT
TRBD2 TRBJ2-3 few TRBV6-4 CASSVERGSTDTQYF TGTGCCAGCAGTGTGGAGCGGGGCAGCACAGATACGCAGTATTTT
NA TRBJ1-3 NA TRBV2 CASSGQRSSGNTIYF TGTGCCAGCAGTGGACAGAGATCCTCTGGAAACACCATATATTTT
NA TRBJ2-3 NA TRBV7-2 CASSPGPNTDTQYF TGTGCCAGCAGCCCAGGGCCGAACACAGATACGCAGTATTTT
NA TRBJ1-1 NA TRBV6-1 CASSEYYGAGNTEAFF TGTGCCAGCAGTGAATATTATGGGGCAGGGAACACTGAAGCTTTCTTT
TRBD1 TRBJ1-2 NA TRBV18 CASANTDRGVGYTF TGTGCCAGCGCCAATACCGACAGGGGAGTCGGCTACACCTTC
TRBD2 TRBJ2-1 once TRBV27 CASRDLAGVRRQFF TGTGCCAGCAGGGACCTAGCGGGGGTTCGTCGGCAGTTCTTC
TRBD1 TRBJ1-6 NA TRBV30 CAWNQDRGPPLHF TGTGCCTGGAACCAGGACAGGGGACCCCCCCTCCACTTT
NA TRBJ1-1 NA TRBV29-1 CSVNGGRTEAFF TGCAGCGTTAACGGGGGTCGAACTGAAGCTTTCTTT
NA TRBJ1-3 NA TRBV6-5 CASSKPTGSGNTIYF TGTGCCAGCAGTAAACCAACAGGGAGTGGAAACACCATATATTTT
TRBD2 TRBJ2-5 NA TRBV6-1 CASSENQAGRETQYF TGTGCCAGCAGTGAAAATCAAGCGGGGAGGGAGACCCAGTACTTC
NA TRBJ1-1 once TRBV12-3/TRBV12-4 CASSLHQNTEAFF TGTGCCAGCAGTTTACATCAGAACACTGAAGCTTTCTTT
TRBD1 TRBJ1-2 NA TRBV19 CASSTQGPRGYTF TGTGCCAGTAGTACACAGGGGCCTCGGGGCTACACCTTC
TRBD2 TRBJ2-3 NA TRBV7-3 CASSPAGGGKGDTQYF TGTGCCAGCAGCCCTGCGGGAGGGGGCAAAGGGGATACGCAGTATTTT
NA TRBJ1-4 NA TRBV5-1 CASSLDSNEKLFF TGCGCCAGCAGCTTGGACAGTAATGAAAAACTGTTTTTT